The 12 T cell receptor beta chains below were found in one sample sequenced in a study of T-cell reconstitution after alpha-beta-depleted transplantation in children (TCRdb year 2016). The protocol used for the library was PCR. The sequencer was an Illumina HiSeq 2500. To normalize quantification of the TCRbeta repertoire, the TCR libraries were built with molecular barcoding that relied on unique molecular identifiers. TCRdb trimmed public reads at Q25 via fastp, called clones via MiXCR and kept in-frame beta chains. Every distinct CDR3 protein forms one entry, paired with its most common genes and DNA. The sample profile shows more than 400,000 distinct CDR3 sequences; about an eighth of them were found once. 14% of the sample rests with the top ten. The treatment or condition label of this sample denotes: allogeneic hematopoietic cell transplantation with graft depleted of TCRalphabeta T cells and CD19 B cells.

This sample comprised PBMCs, mostly from graft donor cells, obtained 180 days after TCRalphabeta/CD19-depleted stem cell transplant. The receptors were gathered from a female patient aged 2 to 10 who had a stem cell transplant for aplastic anemia, so the T cells may come from the graft donor.

As concerns this clonotype: Germline and junction disagree at one end, which may indicate a read error. V is TRBV29-1 and J is TRBJ1-3; D not resolved. CDR1 SQVTM and CDR2 ANQGSEA come from the germline V gene. The CDR3 consists of 13 residues. CDR3 sequence (DNA): TGCACCGTTGTACAGTCCTCTGGAAACACCATATATTTT. It encodes CTVVQSSGNTIYF.

This clonotype was recorded many times. This chain links TRBV4-3 with TRBJ2-6, with D perhaps TRBD2 (6 bases). Germline V gene sequence: CDR1 LGHNA, CDR2 YSLEER. CDR3 size: 18 residues. With 0 bases removed from V and 0 bases from J, the gap between germline ends came to 12 bases. The CDR3 sequence is CASSQDRRGFSGANVLTF. The DNA for the CDR3 is TGCGCCAGCAGCCAAGATCGGCGGGGTTTCTCTGGGGCCAACGTCCTGACTTTC.

This clonotype has at least ten counts. This chain uses TRBV3-1 with TRBJ1-1; D is unresolved. Germline-derived CDR1 and CDR2 are LGHDT and YNNKEL (reference sequence). The CDR3 is 16 residues long. V lost 4 bases, J lost 1 base, and 16 bases lay in between. CDR3 nucleotides: TGTGCCAGCAGCCCCACAAGGGTGCGGGAGAACACTGAAGCTTTCTTT. Protein: CASSPTRVRENTEAFF.

This clonotype showed up just a few times. The chain couples TRBV7-9 to TRBJ2-2; 7 bases are shared with TRBD1. J lost 0 bases, V lost 5 bases, and 6 bases had no gene match. The CDR3 length is 16 residues. Germline V gene sequence: CDR1 SEHNR, CDR2 FQNEAQ (reference sequence). CDR3 residues: CASSQTGTANTGELFF. The CDR3 DNA reads as TGTGCCAGCAGCCAAACCGGGACAGCGAACACCGGGGAGCTGTTTTTT.

This clonotype was seen only a few times. The V call is TRBV7-6, the J call TRBJ2-7; 9 positions agree with TRBD2. J gave up 7 bases and V 2 bases, and 6 bases lay outside the gene matches. This CDR3 contains 14 residues. Per the germline V gene, CDR1 is SGHVS and CDR2 is FNYEAQ. As DNA, the CDR3 is TGTGCCAGCAGCTTACTAGCGGGAAGCTCAGAGCAGTACTTC. Protein: CASSLLAGSSEQYF. The whole variable domain, filled in from reference TRBV7-6 and TRBJ2-7, reads GAGVSQSPRYKVTKRGQDVALRCDPISGHVSLYWYRQALGQGPEFLTYFNYEAQQDKSGLPNDRFSAERPEGSISTLTIQRTEQRDSAMYRCASSLLAGSSEQYFGPGTRLTVT.

In its sample, this clonotype was seen many times. This chain uses TRBV7-9 with TRBJ2-4; D is perhaps TRBD1 (6 bases). V lost 5 bases, J lost 9 bases, and 20 bases lay in between. The CDR3 totals 15 residues. CDR1 and CDR2 (germline): SEHNR, FQNEAQ (reference sequence). The DNA for the CDR3 is TGTGCCAGCAGCCCCCAGGGGCTCACATTCGGCATTCAGTACTTC. Translated, it gives CASSPQGLTFGIQYF.

This sequence joins TRBV20-1 and TRBJ2-2, with D possibly being TRBD2 (5 bases). This CDR3 comprises 15 residues. CDR1 DFQATT and CDR2 SNEGSKA come from the germline V gene (reference sequence). V was clipped by 0 bases and J by 4 bases, with 12 bases between them. The CDR3 sequence is CSARDMRVSTGELFF. Here the CDR3 DNA reads TGCAGTGCTAGAGATATGCGGGTCAGCACCGGGGAGCTGTTTTTT.

V usage is TRBV11-3 and J usage is TRBJ2-1; D is possibly TRBD1 or TRBD2 (6 bases each). Germline loops: CDR1 SGHNT, CDR2 YENEEA. Trimming took off 3 bases at V and 5 bases at J, with 11 bases between the two ends. The CDR3 consists of 14 residues. CDR3 bases: TGTGCCAGCAGCTTCAAGGGGGGCCACAATGAGCAGTTCTTC. It is translated as CASSFKGGHNEQFF.

This clonotype was seen only a few times. The gene calls are TRBV12-3 or TRBV12-4 and TRBJ2-5; TRBD1 agrees at 8 bases. V was clipped by 5 bases and J by 4 bases; unmatched bases: 6. This CDR3 spans 14 amino acids. CDR3 region: CASSEETGAETQYF. In nucleotides, the CDR3 is TGTGCCAGCAGTGAGGAGACAGGGGCAGAGACCCAGTACTTC.

This clonotype turned up a few times. V and J are TRBV15 and TRBJ1-1; no reliable D call. V lost 3 bases, J lost 4 bases, and 15 bases lay in between. From germline, CDR1 is LNHNV and CDR2 YYDKDF (reference sequence). The CDR3 contains 15 residues. DNA of the CDR3: TGTGCCACCAGCAGGAAAGGGTTGGGGAGCACTGAAGCTTTCTTT. This gives the protein CATSRKGLGSTEAFF. The complete variable domain, with remaining parts taken from reference TRBV15 and TRBJ1-1, reads DAMVIQNPRYQVTQFGKPVTLSCSQTLNHNVMYWYQQKSSQAPKLLFHYYDKDFNNEADTPDNFQSRRPNTSFCFLDIRSPGLGDTAMYLCATSRKGLGSTEAFFGQGTRLTVV.

The CDR3 loop reads CASSLASVPHEQYF. As DNA, the CDR3 is TGTGCCAGCAGCTTGGCTAGCGTCCCCCACGAGCAGTACTTC. The V gene is TRBV7-9, the J gene TRBJ2-7; maybe TRBD2 (6 bases). Trimming pared 3 bases from V and 5 bases from J, leaving 14 bases between. Germline CDR1 SEHNR, CDR2 FQNEAQ (reference sequence). The CDR3 spans 14 residues.

This clonotype was detected ten times or more. The rearrangement links TRBV5-1 to TRBJ2-1, with 12 bases lining up with TRBD2. Per germline, CDR1 SGHRS and CDR2 YFSETQ. The CDR3 consists of 17 residues. The V gene end was trimmed by 3 bases and the J gene end by 1 base; junction bases not matched to a gene: 5. CDR3 protein: CASSSLTSGGSYNEQFF. The CDR3 bases are TGCGCCAGCAGCTCCCTGACTAGCGGGGGTTCCTACAATGAGCAGTTCTTC.